This TCR beta chain originates from a study of blood T cell repertoires in COVID-19. About the research overall: Sources were T cells, B-cell-depleted T cells, or PBMCs; the material itself was cDNA or gDNA.

In the original workflow: Quantification of nucleated cells was approximated via reference gene primer amplification. Repertoires were generated with immunoSEQ multiplex PCR, while TCRdb's copy carries only in-frame clones and drops some. The V and J calls and clone size are taken from that table; D and trimming were inferred from the DNA. The table has roughly 240,000 clones, roughly 83% seen once. Germline CDR1 SGHTA, CDR2 FQGNSA. Trimming took 0 bases from V and 4 from J, leaving 10 bases between them. CDR3 size: 15 residues. This sequence originates from an elderly woman with COVID-19, enrolled during active disease. The rearrangement joins TRBV7-2 to TRBJ1-5, with D uncertain. The specimen sequenced was peripheral blood. The DNA of the CDR3 is TGTGCCAGCAGCTTAGCGAGTGACAAAAATCAGCCCCAGCATTTT. This sequence encodes CASSLASDKNQPQHF.